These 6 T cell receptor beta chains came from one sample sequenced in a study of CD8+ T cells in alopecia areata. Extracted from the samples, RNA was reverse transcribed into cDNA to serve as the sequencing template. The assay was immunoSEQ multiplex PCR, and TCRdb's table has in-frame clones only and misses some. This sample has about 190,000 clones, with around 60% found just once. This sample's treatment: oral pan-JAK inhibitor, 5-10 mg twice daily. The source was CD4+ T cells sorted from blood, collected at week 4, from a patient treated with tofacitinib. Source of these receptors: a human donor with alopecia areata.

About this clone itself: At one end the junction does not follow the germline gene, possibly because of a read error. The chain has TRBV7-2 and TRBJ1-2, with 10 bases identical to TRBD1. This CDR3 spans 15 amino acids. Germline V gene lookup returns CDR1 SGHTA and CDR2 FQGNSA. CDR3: CASSHDGQGVGGYTF. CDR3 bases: TGCGCCAGCAGCCATGACGGACAGGGGGTTGGTGGCTACACCTTC.

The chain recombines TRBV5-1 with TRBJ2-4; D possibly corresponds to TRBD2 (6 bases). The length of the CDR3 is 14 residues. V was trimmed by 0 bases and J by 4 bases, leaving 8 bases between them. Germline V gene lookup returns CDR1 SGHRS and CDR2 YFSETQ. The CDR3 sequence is CASSLGGDKNIQYF. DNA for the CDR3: TGCGCCAGCAGCTTGGGCGGGGATAAAAACATTCAGTACTTC.

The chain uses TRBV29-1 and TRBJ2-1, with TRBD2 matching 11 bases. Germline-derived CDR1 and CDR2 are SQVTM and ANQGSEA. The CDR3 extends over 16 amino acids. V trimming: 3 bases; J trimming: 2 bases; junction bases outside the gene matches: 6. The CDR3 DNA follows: TGCAGCGTTGATGCGACTAGCGGGAAGACCTACAATGAGCAGTTCTTC. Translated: CSVDATSGKTYNEQFF.

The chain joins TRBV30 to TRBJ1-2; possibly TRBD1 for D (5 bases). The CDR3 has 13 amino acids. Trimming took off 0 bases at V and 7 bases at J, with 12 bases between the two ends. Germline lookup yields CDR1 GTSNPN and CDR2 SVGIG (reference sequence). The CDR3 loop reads CAWSVLGRGGYTF. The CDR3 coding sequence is TGTGCCTGGAGTGTACTGGGGCGAGGTGGCTACACCTTC.

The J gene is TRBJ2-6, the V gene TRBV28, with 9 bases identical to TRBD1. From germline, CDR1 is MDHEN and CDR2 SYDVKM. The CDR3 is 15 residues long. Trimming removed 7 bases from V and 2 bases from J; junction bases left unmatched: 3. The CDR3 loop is CASTTGGAGANVLTF. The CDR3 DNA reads TGTGCCAGCACCACAGGGGGCGCTGGGGCCAACGTCCTGACTTTC. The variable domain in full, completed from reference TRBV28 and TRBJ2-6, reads DVKVTQSSRYLVKRTGEKVFLECVQDMDHENMFWYRQDPGLGLRLIYFSYDVKMKEKGDIPEGYSVSREKKERFSLILESASTNQTSMYLCASTTGGAGANVLTFGAGSRLTVL.

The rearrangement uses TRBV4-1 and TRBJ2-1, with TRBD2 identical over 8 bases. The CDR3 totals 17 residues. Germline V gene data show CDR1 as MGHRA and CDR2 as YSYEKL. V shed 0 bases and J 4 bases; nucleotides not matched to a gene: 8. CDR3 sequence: CASSQDRGRSRYNEQFF. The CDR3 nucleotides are TGCGCCAGCAGCCAAGATCGCGGGAGGTCACGATACAATGAGCAGTTCTTC.